Each of the 9 T cell receptor beta chains below was sequenced from the same sample in a study of lymphopenia after photon versus proton radiotherapy. This table comes from immunoSEQ multiplex PCR, and its TCRdb copy is limited to in-frame clones, with some not included. The sample contains tens of thousands of clones, around 89% of which appear only once. Sequenced here: peripheral blood, sampled from a patient treated with proton-based radiotherapy. The origin of the receptors is a man older than 75 with esophageal cancer.

This chain connects TRBV4-2 to TRBJ2-7; tentatively, D is TRBD2 (6 bases). CDR3 length: 16 amino acids. The germline gives CDR1 LGHNA, CDR2 YNFKEQ. V lost 0 bases to trimming and J lost 3 bases, with 15 bases between them. CDR3 DNA: TGTGCCAGCAGCCAAGATCAGGGCGGGACCTACTACGAGCAGTACTTC. It is translated as CASSQDQGGTYYEQYF.

The genes are TRBV10-1 and TRBJ2-7, with 7 nucleotides matching TRBD1. The germline V gene has CDR1 WNHNN and CDR2 SYGVQD (reference sequence). V shed 0 bases, J shed 11 bases, and the junction held 7 bases outside the gene matches. CDR3 length equals 13 residues. The CDR3 DNA is TGCGCCAGCAGTGAGTCTTCCGGACAGGTGAAGTACTTC. Protein: CASSESSGQVKYF.

The chain couples TRBV10-3 to TRBJ2-3; no definite D call. The CDR3 totals 11 residues. Trimming took 3 bases from V and 12 from J, leaving 10 bases between them. Germline CDR1 ENHRY, CDR2 SYGVKD. This CDR3 reads CAISEGSAQYF. The CDR3 DNA sequence: TGTGCCATCAGTGAAGGCAGCGCCCAGTATTTT.

The CDR3 loop reads CASSRTSGGASEQFF. The CDR3 region has the DNA TGCGCCAGCAGCCGGACTAGCGGGGGGGCAAGTGAGCAGTTCTTC. The chain carries TRBV4-1 and TRBJ2-1, with 15 bases that match TRBD2. Germline lookup yields CDR1 MGHRA and CDR2 YSYEKL. J was trimmed by 9 bases and V by 4 bases; bases with no gene match: 4. This CDR3 region has 15 residues.

This rearrangement joins TRBV2 to TRBJ2-4, with D tentatively TRBD1 or TRBD2 (5 bases each). In germline, CDR1 is SNHLY, CDR2 FYNNEI. V lost 2 bases and J 6 bases, leaving 11 bases between the germline ends. The length of the CDR3 is 14 residues. In DNA, the CDR3 is TGTGCCAGCAGTGAAAACGCAGGGACAAACATTCAGTACTTC. It specifies CASSENAGTNIQYF.

The gene calls are TRBV5-1 and TRBJ1-1; weak D call: TRBD1 (5 bases). Trimming took 3 bases from V and 2 from J, leaving 14 bases between them. The CDR3 is 15 residues long. Germline V gene data show CDR1 as SGHRS and CDR2 as YFSETQ. The DNA for the CDR3 is TGCGCCAGCAGCTGGGGGTCGTACAGTAACACTGAAGCTTTCTTT. Translating it yields CASSWGSYSNTEAFF.

CDR3 sequence reads: CASSPAGQGRSNYGYTF. DNA of the CDR3: TGTGCCAGCAGCCCAGCCGGACAGGGGAGATCTAACTATGGCTACACCTTC. The V and J genes are TRBV7-9 and TRBJ1-2, with 9 bases aligning to TRBD1. In germline, CDR1 is SEHNR, CDR2 FQNEAQ (reference sequence). The CDR3 length is 17 residues. The junction had 10 bases not matched to a gene; V was cut back by 5 bases and J by 0 bases.

This chain uses TRBV19 with TRBJ1-4; 7 bases are shared with TRBD1. This CDR3 has 16 amino acids. Trimming at V came to 5 bases and at J to 6 bases, leaving 12 bases not matched to a gene. The germline V gene has CDR1 LNHDA and CDR2 SQIVND (reference sequence). The CDR3 sequence: CASSADRVRGYEKLFF. CDR3 coding DNA: TGTGCCAGTAGTGCCGACAGGGTCCGGGGATATGAAAAACTGTTTTTT. The full variable domain, its missing parts supplied by reference TRBV19 and TRBJ1-4, is DGGITQSPKYLFRKEGQNVTLSCEQNLNHDAMYWYRQDPGQGLRLIYYSQIVNDFQKGDIAEGYSVSREKKESFPLTVTSAQKNPTAFYLCASSADRVRGYEKLFFGSGTQLSVL.

J is TRBJ2-3 and V is TRBV11-3, with D maybe TRBD1 (5 bases). Germline V gene data show CDR1 as SGHNT and CDR2 as YENEEA. V was trimmed by 5 bases and J by 2 bases, leaving 11 bases between them. CDR3 length equals 14 residues. This CDR3 is CASSQGINTDTQYF. The CDR3 bases are TGTGCCAGCAGCCAGGGCATTAACACAGATACGCAGTATTTT.